This T cell receptor (beta chain) was obtained from a study of T cell repertoires in cytomegalovirus infection. Study-level results: CMV-specific HLA-C-restricted TCR beta clonotypes dominated the ex vivo response.

TCRdb re-analysed the reads in MiXCR, keeping a single row per CDR3 protein. The profile shows around 770,000 distinct CDR3 sequences, about 29% of them singletons. The CDR3 length is 13 residues. Per germline, CDR1 SGHVS and CDR2 FNYEAQ. Trimming took off 3 bases at V and 7 bases at J, with 9 bases between the two ends. Worth noting for this clonotype: The antigen is not known.

J is TRBJ2-2 and V is TRBV7-6; no definite D call. The specimen was cultured CD8+ T cells from PBMCs, collected from culture after CMV antigen stimulation. This sequence was found in a human donor in good health (CMV status not recorded). Some clones in this sample may be carry-over from other donors' samples. The chain's CDR3 is CASSLALNGELFF. Here the CDR3 DNA reads TGTGCCAGCAGCTTGGCTTTGAACGGGGAGCTGTTTTTT.